Each of the 6 T cell receptor beta chains below was sequenced from the same sample in a study of T-cell memory formation after mild COVID-19. In TCRdb, the 5' RACE reads were re-called with MiXCR into one record per CDR3 protein. The table lists roughly 120,000 distinct CDR3 sequences, around a sixth of them singletons. The sequenced sample consisted of PBMCs or a T cell subset sorted from them (not recorded which). The receptors stem from an adult woman who had mild COVID-19 (a few samples of this study predate the infection). Cell type and time point are not known.

The sample holds a few counts of this clonotype. V and J are TRBV24-1 and TRBJ2-5; D is perhaps TRBD1 or TRBD2 (5 bases each). V was cut by 3 bases and J by 7 bases, with 17 bases left in between. Germline V gene sequence: CDR1 KGHDR, CDR2 SFDVKD. The length of the CDR3 is 15 residues. CDR3 protein: CATSDAGTALATQYF. As DNA, the CDR3 is TGTGCCACCAGTGATGCCGGGACGGCTCTCGCGACCCAGTACTTC.

The chain has TRBV5-1 and TRBJ1-1; D not resolved. The CDR3 consists of 15 residues. Germline CDR1 reads SGHRS; CDR2 reads YFSETQ. V was trimmed by 4 bases and J by 10 bases, leaving 23 bases between them. CDR3 DNA sequence: TGCGCCAGCAGCCCGGAAGCCAACAAAGAACGTGGAGCTTTCTTT. Translation gives CASSPEANKERGAFF.

This rearrangement joins TRBV4-3 to TRBJ2-2, with D possibly being TRBD1 (6 bases). The germline V gene has CDR1 LGHNA and CDR2 YSLEER. The CDR3 is 14 amino acids. V lost 8 bases, J lost 1 base, and 11 bases lay in between. CDR3: CASQPGQNTGELFF. In DNA form, the CDR3 reads TGCGCCAGCCAGCCGGGACAGAACACCGGGGAGCTGTTTTTT.

The J gene is TRBJ2-1, the V gene TRBV6-2 or TRBV6-3, with D unclear. V shed 8 bases and J shed 2 bases, with 7 bases lying between them. Germline values: CDR1 MNHEY, CDR2 SVGEGT. This CDR3 contains 12 residues. CDR3 DNA sequence: TGTGCCAGCGCTCGCCCCTACAATGAGCAGTTCTTC. Translation: CASARPYNEQFF.

The chain is built from TRBV7-9 and TRBJ2-5; 11 positions match TRBD1. The V gene end was trimmed by 5 bases and the J gene end by 5 bases; junction bases not matched to a gene: 10. From germline, CDR1 is SEHNR and CDR2 FQNEAQ (reference sequence). CDR3 length: 16 amino acids. In DNA, the CDR3 is TGTGCCAGCAGCCTTAGGACAGGGGGCAACGGGGAGACCCAGTACTTC. Encoded protein: CASSLRTGGNGETQYF.

This clonotype was detected a few times. The rearrangement joins TRBV3-1 to TRBJ2-1; tentatively, D is TRBD2 (5 bases). V was trimmed by 6 bases and J by 14 bases, leaving 17 bases between them. Germline V lookup: CDR1 LGHDT, CDR2 YNNKEL (reference sequence). The length of the CDR3 is 12 residues. The chain's CDR3 is CASSPRRGKEFF. In DNA form, the CDR3 reads TGTGCCAGCAGTCCTCGCCGAGGGAAGGAGTTCTTC.